These 25 T cell receptor beta chains originate from one sample sequenced in a study of response to subunit inactivated influenza vaccine. Via MiXCR, TCRdb re-called the RT-PCR reads, giving one row per CDR3 protein. Of about 570,000 distinct CDR3 sequences listed, 11% are singletons. This sample was shared with a second study, whose subject was T cells expressing NK-cell markers. From that paper: What made the TCR beta cDNA was 5'RACE template switching with UMIs.

The specimen comprised PBMCs from blood, sampled on the day of vaccination. The receptors were gathered from a middle-aged man who received an inactivated influenza vaccine.

The gene calls are TRBV7-2 and TRBJ2-7; 8 bases match TRBD1. This CDR3 comprises 15 residues. V lost 9 bases, J lost 3 bases, and 13 bases stayed unmatched. Per germline, CDR1 SGHTA and CDR2 FQGNSA. CDR3 sequence (DNA): TGTGCCAGTTGTCCCTCCGAGGACAGGGTCTACGAGCAGTACTTC. The encoded protein is CASCPSEDRVYEQYF.

This chain links TRBV14 with TRBJ2-3, with D unclear. There are 15 residues in the CDR3. From germline, CDR1 is SGHDN and CDR2 FVKESK. Trimming took off 4 bases at V and 0 bases at J, with 11 bases between the two ends. CDR3 sequence reads: CASSRIGRSTDTQYF. CDR3 in DNA: TGTGCCAGCAGCCGCATAGGACGGAGCACAGATACGCAGTATTTT. Full variable domain (rest looked up from reference TRBV14 and TRBJ2-3): EAGVTQFPSHSVIEKGQTVTLRCDPISGHDNLYWYRRVMGKEIKFLLHFVKESKQDESGMPNNRFLAERTGGTYSTLKVQPAELEDSGVYFCASSRIGRSTDTQYFGPGTRLTVL.

This clonotype was found a few times. The rearrangement links TRBV6-2 or TRBV6-3 to TRBJ2-1, with a weak D call TRBD2 (5 bases). CDR1 is MNHEY, CDR2 SVGEGT, per germline. The CDR3 consists of 14 residues. V lost 2 bases to trimming and J lost 0 bases, with 5 bases between them. The CDR3 sequence is CASSYRDSYNEQFF. The CDR3 DNA reads as TGTGCCAGCAGTTACCGGGACTCCTACAATGAGCAGTTCTTC.

V usage is TRBV12-3 or TRBV12-4 and J usage is TRBJ2-7; D is possibly TRBD2 (5 bases). This CDR3 contains 12 residues. The V end lost 6 bases, the J end lost 6 bases, and 12 bases lay between the germline ends. This CDR3 reads CASSQDSPEQYF. DNA of the CDR3: TGTGCCAGCAGCCAGGACTCCCCCGAGCAGTACTTC.

The rearrangement links TRBV5-1 to TRBJ2-2; TRBD1 might be the D (5 bases). The CDR3 is made up of 17 amino acids. The V and J ends lost 0 bases and 3 bases respectively, with 15 bases between them. CDR1 and CDR2 (germline): SGHRS, YFSETQ. The chain's CDR3 is CASSLAGGAYYTGELFF. DNA of the CDR3: TGCGCCAGCAGCTTGGCCGGTGGGGCTTACTACACCGGGGAGCTGTTTTTT. Full variable domain (remainder filled in from reference TRBV5-1 and TRBJ2-2): KAGVTQTPRYLIKTRGQQVTLSCSPISGHRSVSWYQQTPGQGLQFLFEYFSETQRNKGNFPGRFSGRQFSNSRSEMNVSTLELGDSALYLCASSLAGGAYYTGELFFGEGSRLTVL.

This clonotype was found many times. The rearrangement uses TRBV7-9 and TRBJ2-6; D gene uncertain. The CDR3 is made up of 17 amino acids. V lost 7 bases, J lost 4 bases, and 20 bases lay in between. In germline, CDR1 is SEHNR, CDR2 FQNEAQ (reference sequence). The CDR3 protein is CASNIRNGSWGANVLTF. For the CDR3, the DNA is TGTGCCAGCAACATTAGGAACGGCTCGTGGGGGGCCAACGTCCTGACTTTC.

This clonotype came up many times. The chain employs TRBV20-1 and TRBJ2-3; TRBD2 matches at 9 bases. With V trimmed by 0 bases and J by 6 bases, 7 bases remained unmatched. The CDR3 length is 15 residues. Germline loops: CDR1 DFQATT, CDR2 SNEGSKA (reference sequence). CDR3 in DNA: TGCAGTGCTAGAGAACTAGCGGGCCCTGACGATACGCAGTATTTT. Its translation: CSARELAGPDDTQYF.

This clonotype was detected a few times. Sequence at one end of the junction differs from germline and may be a read error. The rearrangement uses TRBV7-7 and TRBJ2-1; D might be TRBD1 or TRBD2, each matching 5 bases. Germline V CDR1 and CDR2: SSHAT, FNYEAQ (reference sequence). This CDR3 spans 15 amino acids. The CDR3 coding sequence is TGTGCTAGCAGCTCACGCCCCGGGGCTTACAATGAGCAGTTCTTC. It is translated as CASSSRPGAYNEQFF.

The chain recombines TRBV28 with TRBJ2-6, with D possibly matching TRBD1 (5 bases). The CDR3 contains 16 residues. Germline assignment: CDR1 MDHEN and CDR2 SYDVKM. The V end lost 2 bases, the J end lost 2 bases, and 10 bases lay between the germline ends. The CDR3 bases are TGTGCCAGCAGTTTACTCAGGGTCACTGGGGCCAACGTCCTGACTTTC. This translates into CASSLLRVTGANVLTF.

This clonotype was detected a few times. The rearrangement links TRBV12-3 or TRBV12-4 to TRBJ2-2; D is uncertain. The CDR3 is 14 residues long. V lost 5 bases to trimming and J lost 7 bases, with 14 bases between them. CDR3 nucleotides: TGTGCCAGCAGTGTAGAGACGTGGGACGGGGAGCTGTTTTTT. Its protein is CASSVETWDGELFF.

The chain combines TRBV28 with TRBJ2-1, with D perhaps TRBD2 (5 bases). CDR3 size: 14 residues. The V and J ends lost 2 bases and 9 bases respectively, with 14 bases between them. In germline, CDR1 is MDHEN, CDR2 SYDVKM. CDR3 amino acids: CASSLLQLAPEQFF. The DNA for the CDR3 is TGTGCCAGCAGTTTACTTCAGCTAGCCCCTGAGCAGTTCTTC. The full variable domain, its missing parts supplied by reference TRBV28 and TRBJ2-1, is DVKVTQSSRYLVKRTGEKVFLECVQDMDHENMFWYRQDPGLGLRLIYFSYDVKMKEKGDIPEGYSVSREKKERFSLILESASTNQTSMYLCASSLLQLAPEQFFGPGTRLTVL.

This clonotype was counted only a few times. The V and J genes are TRBV28 and TRBJ2-1, with D perhaps TRBD2 (6 bases). The germline V and J ends were trimmed by 5 bases and 6 bases, with 14 bases remaining between them. The CDR3 runs 14 residues. The germline V gene has CDR1 MDHEN and CDR2 SYDVKM. CDR3 sequence reads: CASSPTDYFNEQFF. The CDR3 nucleotides read TGTGCCAGCAGTCCCACGGACTACTTCAATGAGCAGTTCTTC.

The rearrangement uses TRBV19 and TRBJ1-5; D is unclear. V shed 4 bases and J shed 0 bases, with 13 bases lying between them. CDR3 length equals 16 residues. CDR1 and CDR2 (germline): LNHDA, SQIVND (reference sequence). The chain's CDR3 is CASSRLDAYSNQPQHF. The CDR3 DNA reads TGTGCCAGTAGTAGGTTGGATGCCTATAGCAATCAGCCCCAGCATTTT.

In this sample, this clonotype turned up a few times. The rearrangement joins TRBV6-2 or TRBV6-3 to TRBJ1-2; a weak D match, TRBD1 (6 bases). V was pared by 3 bases and J by 5 bases, with 13 bases between. From germline, CDR1 is MNHEY and CDR2 SVGEGT. This CDR3 spans 14 amino acids. CDR3 in DNA: TGTGCCAGCAGTTATCCCGACAGGACATATGGCTACACCTTC. Translated: CASSYPDRTYGYTF.

This clonotype was recorded a few times. The rearrangement uses TRBV6-1 and TRBJ2-1, with D possibly TRBD1 on 5 matching bases. The CDR3 is made up of 14 amino acids. Trimming took 6 bases from V and 8 from J, leaving 17 bases between them. Germline V gene sequence: CDR1 MNHNS, CDR2 SASEGT. The CDR3 reads CASSRQGLIDEQFF. CDR3 bases: TGTGCCAGCAGCCGGCAGGGCCTAATAGATGAGCAGTTCTTC.

There are a few counts of this clonotype. V is TRBV11-3 and J is TRBJ1-5, with D hard to call. The CDR3 loop spans 15 amino acids. CDR1 is SGHNT and CDR2 is YENEEA in the germline V gene. The V and J ends lost 2 bases and 4 bases respectively, with 12 bases between them. The CDR3 DNA reads as TGTGCCAGCAGCTTAATCCGGGCCGGAAATCAGCCCCAGCATTTT. Protein: CASSLIRAGNQPQHF.

This sequence joins TRBV10-3 and TRBJ2-1, with 8 nucleotides matching TRBD2. The CDR3 is 16 residues long. J lost 4 bases, V lost 7 bases, and 12 bases had no gene match. The germline gives CDR1 ENHRY, CDR2 SYGVKD. The CDR3 sequence: CAIKSKAGEKYNEQFF. The CDR3 DNA sequence: TGTGCCATCAAATCGAAAGCGGGAGAGAAGTACAATGAGCAGTTCTTC.

This clonotype was counted only a few times. CDR3 nucleotides: TGCGCCAGCAGCCGGACAGGGGACTATGGCTACACCTTC. Translated, it gives CASSRTGDYGYTF. This sequence joins TRBV4-3 and TRBJ1-2; 9 nucleotides align to TRBD1. V lost 4 bases, J lost 3 bases, and 0 bases stayed unmatched. CDR3 length: 13 residues. The germline V gene has CDR1 LGHNA and CDR2 YSLEER.

This clonotype was detected many times. The chain has TRBV4-3 and TRBJ1-6; D is uncertain. Germline loops: CDR1 LGHNA, CDR2 YSLEER. V was cut by 4 bases and J by 6 bases, with 13 bases left in between. The CDR3 is made up of 15 amino acids. The CDR3 DNA follows: TGCGCCAGCAGCCGGACCATGGACGGTAATTCACCCCTCCACTTT. Translation: CASSRTMDGNSPLHF.

This clonotype has a handful of counts. V and J are TRBV5-1 and TRBJ2-1; the D gene is possibly TRBD1 (5 bases). The V gene lost 4 bases and the J gene lost 1 base, with 12 bases spanning the gap. Germline lookup yields CDR1 SGHRS and CDR2 YFSETQ. The CDR3 is 15 residues long. The CDR3 DNA is TGCGCCAGCAGCCCTGGGGCACCTTCCTACAATGAGCAGTTCTTC. The encoded protein is CASSPGAPSYNEQFF. The entire variable domain, with the rest obtained from reference TRBV5-1 and TRBJ2-1, is as follows: KAGVTQTPRYLIKTRGQQVTLSCSPISGHRSVSWYQQTPGQGLQFLFEYFSETQRNKGNFPGRFSGRQFSNSRSEMNVSTLELGDSALYLCASSPGAPSYNEQFFGPGTRLTVL.

Remarks on this clonotype: Since a much larger clone is just one base distant, this may be a read error. The chain employs TRBV10-3 and TRBJ2-2; 9 nucleotides match TRBD1. Germline-derived CDR1 and CDR2 are ENHRY and SYGVKD. The CDR3 is made up of 13 amino acids. The CDR3 reads CAIRGQGGGELLF. The CDR3 region has the DNA TGTGCCATCAGGGGACAGGGTGGCGGGGAGCTGCTTTTT.

This clonotype was counted only a few times. The rearrangement uses TRBV29-1 and TRBJ2-3, with D possibly matching TRBD2 (7 bases). Germline V gene lookup returns CDR1 SQVTM and CDR2 ANQGSEA. This CDR3 has 14 amino acids. The V end lost 4 bases, the J end lost 2 bases, and 13 bases lay between the germline ends. The CDR3 DNA is TGCAGCGTTGTTTTCGGGGGGCACACAGATACGCAGTATTTT. Amino acid sequence: CSVVFGGHTDTQYF.

The table lists this clonotype with a few counts. V and J are TRBV4-3 and TRBJ2-3, with 9 bases fitting TRBD1. Germline V gene sequence: CDR1 LGHNA, CDR2 YSLEER. The CDR3 extends over 18 amino acids. After removal of 0 bases from V and 4 bases from J, the junction contained 11 bases not matched to a gene. The CDR3 protein is CASSQDWDSGTGPDTQYF. CDR3 bases: TGCGCCAGCAGCCAAGATTGGGACTCCGGGACAGGGCCAGATACGCAGTATTTT.

This clonotype was found many times. This chain uses TRBV5-1 with TRBJ2-1, with a weak D call TRBD1 (5 bases). CDR1 and CDR2 (germline): SGHRS, YFSETQ. V dropped 0 bases and J dropped 10 bases, with 20 bases sitting between them. The CDR3 contains 16 residues. The CDR3, as DNA: TGCGCCAGCAGCTTGGCCCTGGCAAGGGGAATGAAGGAGCAGTTCTTC. It specifies CASSLALARGMKEQFF. Looking up the rest from reference TRBV5-1 and TRBJ2-1 gives the full variable domain: KAGVTQTPRYLIKTRGQQVTLSCSPISGHRSVSWYQQTPGQGLQFLFEYFSETQRNKGNFPGRFSGRQFSNSRSEMNVSTLELGDSALYLCASSLALARGMKEQFFGPGTRLTVL.

This clonotype was seen only a few times. The chain is built from TRBV5-6 and TRBJ2-7, with a possible D match to TRBD1 (6 bases). Germline CDR1 SGHDT, CDR2 YYEEEE. This CDR3 has 15 amino acids. Trimming stripped 4 bases from V and 3 bases from J, with 17 bases between. CDR3 in DNA: TGTGCCAGCAGCAACGCACAGGGTTTTTACTACGAGCAGTACTTC. Translation: CASSNAQGFYYEQYF.